A single sample is the source of the 14 T cell receptor beta chains below, sequenced in a study of T cells in Graves' hyperthyroidism and ophthalmopathy. RNA transcripts provided the source from which TCR beta CDR3 regions were amplified. Using the HTBI primer set, a first-round RT-PCR was run on the TCR CDR3. TCRdb itself ran the multiplex PCR reads through MiXCR, one entry per CDR3 protein. Of around 700,000 distinct CDR3 sequences listed, around 19% are singletons. What was sequenced was blood. The source is a woman aged 45 to 65 with Graves' hyperthyroidism that later progressed to Graves' ophthalmopathy.

This clonotype was detected many times. This chain uses TRBV29-1 with TRBJ2-3; possibly TRBD1 for D (5 bases). Germline V gives CDR1 SQVTM, CDR2 ANQGSEA. Trimming shortened V by 4 bases and J by 2 bases, and 13 bases separated the two germline ends. This CDR3 spans 14 amino acids. This CDR3 is CSVADSRHTDTQYF. DNA of the CDR3: TGCAGCGTTGCTGACAGCCGACACACAGATACGCAGTATTTT.

This rearrangement joins TRBV5-1 to TRBJ2-7; a weak D match, TRBD1 (5 bases). CDR1 is SGHRS, CDR2 YFSETQ, per germline. This CDR3 has 15 residues. V was cut by 4 bases and J by 6 bases, with 20 bases left in between. CDR3 nucleotides: TGCGCCAGCAGCGAGGAGCAGGGTACCGTCGGCGAGCAGTACTTC. The encoded protein is CASSEEQGTVGEQYF.

This clonotype was counted a few times. The germline gene is not matched at one end of the junction; a read error may be the cause. The chain uses TRBV3-1 and TRBJ1-6; no definite D call. The CDR3 spans 13 residues. CDR1 is LGHDT, CDR2 YNNKEL, per germline (reference sequence). The CDR3 DNA reads TGTGCCAGTAGCCAAACCCGTAATTCACCCCTCCACTTT. Protein sequence: CASSQTRNSPLHF. Supplemented by reference TRBV3-1 and TRBJ1-6, the full variable domain reads DTAVSQTPKYLVTQMGNDKSIKCEQNLGHDTMYWYKQDSKKFLKIMFSYNNKELIINETVPNRFSPKSPDKAHLNLHINSLELGDSAVYFCASSQTRNSPLHFGNGTRLTVT.

This clonotype was counted a few times. The rearrangement uses TRBV7-2 and TRBJ1-1; D may be TRBD1 (5 bases). The germline V and J ends were trimmed by 5 bases and 2 bases, with 12 bases remaining between them. The germline V gene has CDR1 SGHTA and CDR2 FQGNSA. This CDR3 is 14 amino acids long. In DNA, the CDR3 is TGTGCCAGCAGCGGGGGACCGGATAACACTGAAGCTTTCTTT. The encoded protein is CASSGGPDNTEAFF.

The chain recombines TRBV30 with TRBJ1-1; 7 bases are shared with TRBD1. The CDR3 contains 12 residues. Germline V gives CDR1 GTSNPN, CDR2 SVGIG (reference sequence). The V and J ends lost 3 bases and 5 bases, in that order; junction bases with no gene match: 3. CDR3: CAWSPTGTEAFF. The CDR3 nucleotides read TGTGCCTGGAGCCCGACAGGGACTGAAGCTTTCTTT.

This clonotype was observed at least ten times. The chain couples TRBV24-1 to TRBJ2-1; tentatively, D is TRBD1 (6 bases). Between the trimmed V and J ends, which lost 4 bases and 7 bases, there was a span of 19 bases. Germline V gene lookup returns CDR1 KGHDR and CDR2 SFDVKD. The CDR3 runs to 16 residues. The CDR3 bases are TGTGCCACCAGTGACCGCCCCGCCAGGGGAAGGAATGAGCAGTTCTTC. This translates into CATSDRPARGRNEQFF.

V and J are TRBV6-4 and TRBJ2-5, with a possible D match to TRBD2 (6 bases). Germline V gene data show CDR1 as MRHNA and CDR2 as SNTAGT. The CDR3 runs to 15 residues. V was shortened by 2 bases and J by 4 bases, with 14 bases between the two germline ends. The CDR3 reads CASSDTPTGLETQYF. The DNA of the CDR3 is TGTGCCAGCAGTGACACGCCGACGGGACTAGAGACCCAGTACTTC.

In its sample, this clonotype was seen a few times. The rearrangement links TRBV6-1 to TRBJ2-3, with no clear D. Germline lookup yields CDR1 MNHNS and CDR2 SASEGT. The CDR3 length is 15 residues. The V and J ends lost 2 bases and 1 base respectively, with 10 bases between them. CDR3 nucleotides: TGTGCCAGCAGTGAAATGGTGCAGGGCACAGATACGCAGTATTTT. Its translation is CASSEMVQGTDTQYF.

At least ten counts were recorded for this clonotype. V gene TRBV30 combines with J gene TRBJ1-2; D not resolved. V lost 2 bases to trimming and J lost 4 bases, with 14 bases between them. CDR3 length equals 14 residues. Germline V lookup: CDR1 GTSNPN, CDR2 SVGIG (reference sequence). The CDR3 coding sequence is TGTGCCTGGAGTCCATATTCAGGCAGCTATGGCTACACCTTC. This sequence encodes CAWSPYSGSYGYTF.

This rearrangement joins TRBV20-1 to TRBJ2-7; D possibly matches TRBD1 or TRBD2 (7 bases each). V was shortened by 0 bases and J by 0 bases, with 12 bases between the two germline ends. Germline CDR1 DFQATT, CDR2 SNEGSKA (reference sequence). CDR3 length: 15 residues. CDR3 DNA: TGCAGTGCTAGAGATCAGGGGGGGATCTCCTACGAGCAGTACTTC. This sequence encodes CSARDQGGISYEQYF.

The chain's CDR3 is CASSLDHSKNIQYF. The CDR3 DNA reads as TGTGCCAGCAGCTTAGATCATAGCAAAAACATTCAGTACTTC. This chain uses TRBV7-6 with TRBJ2-4; D uncertain. Germline V CDR1 and CDR2: SGHVS, FNYEAQ. V was pared by 1 base and J by 3 bases, with 7 bases between. The CDR3 is 14 residues long.

The sample holds a few counts of this clonotype. The rearrangement joins TRBV5-5 to TRBJ1-1; possibly TRBD1 for D (6 bases). Trimming took off 1 base at V and 4 bases at J, with 14 bases between the two ends. Germline CDR1 and CDR2: SGHKS and YYEKEE (reference sequence). This CDR3 spans 15 amino acids. CDR3 sequence (DNA): TGTGCCAGCAGCTTGCCGGGACAACCGAGCACTGAAGCTTTCTTT. Encoded protein: CASSLPGQPSTEAFF. The full variable domain, rest sourced from reference TRBV5-5 and TRBJ1-1, is DAGVTQSPTHLIKTRGQQVTLRCSPISGHKSVSWYQQVLGQGPQFIFQYYEKEERGRGNFPDRFSARQFPNYSSELNVNALLLGDSALYLCASSLPGQPSTEAFFGQGTRLTVV.

The chain links TRBV25-1 to TRBJ1-1; the D gene is possibly TRBD1 (5 bases). Germline V gene lookup returns CDR1 MGHDK and CDR2 SYGVNS. Trimming shortened V by 2 bases and J by 3 bases, and 13 bases separated the two germline ends. CDR3 size: 15 residues. CDR3 residues: CASSEQGMGDTEAFF. CDR3 bases: TGTGCCAGCAGTGAACAGGGCATGGGGGACACTGAAGCTTTCTTT.

The chain recombines TRBV12-5 with TRBJ2-7; maybe TRBD1 (6 bases). CDR1 and CDR2 from the germline V gene are LGHNT and FRNRAP. The CDR3 runs 21 residues. Between the trimmed V and J ends, which lost 2 bases and 1 base, there was a span of 30 bases. The chain's CDR3 is CASGLFGPGERHRDFSYEQYF. CDR3 DNA sequence: TGTGCTAGTGGTTTGTTCGGCCCCGGAGAACGGCACAGGGATTTTTCCTACGAGCAGTACTTC.